Each of the 14 T cell receptor beta chains below was sequenced from the same sample in a study of metastatic and nonmetastatic thyroid tumors. TCRdb recomputed clones from the PCR reads via MiXCR. The sample lists tens of thousands of clones; more than 20% were seen once. No treatment of any kind had been given to any patient before thyroid surgery. Specimen: blood. The receptors derive from a female donor with papillary thyroid cancer or a benign thyroid nodule (not recorded which). Some clones in this sample may be carry-over from other donors' samples.

Points on this clone: Mismatch with germline at one junction end may stem from a read error. The chain joins TRBV7-9 to TRBJ2-7; D uncertain. Germline V gene sequence: CDR1 SEHNR, CDR2 FQNEAQ (reference sequence). The CDR3 covers 13 residues. The CDR3 DNA sequence: TGTGCCAACAGCCCAGACATTTCCTACGAGCAGTACTTC. It encodes CANSPDISYEQYF.

In this sample, this clone is medium-sized. This chain joins TRBV28 and TRBJ2-6; D is unclear. The CDR3 extends over 16 amino acids. Germline values: CDR1 MDHEN, CDR2 SYDVKM. Deletions cut 6 bases from V and 4 bases from J, with 16 bases between. CDR3 protein: CASSSPGRHGANVLTF. CDR3 sequence (DNA): TGTGCCAGCAGCTCGCCAGGAAGGCACGGGGCCAACGTCCTGACTTTC. Complete variable domain (other parts from reference TRBV28 and TRBJ2-6): DVKVTQSSRYLVKRTGEKVFLECVQDMDHENMFWYRQDPGLGLRLIYFSYDVKMKEKGDIPEGYSVSREKKERFSLILESASTNQTSMYLCASSSPGRHGANVLTFGAGSRLTVL.

In this sample, this clone turned up many times. The chain carries TRBV9 and TRBJ2-7; maybe TRBD2 (5 bases). V lost 3 bases to trimming and J lost 4 bases, with 11 bases between them. The length of the CDR3 is 13 residues. Germline CDR1 reads SGDLS; CDR2 reads YYNGEE. The CDR3 is CASSGESWYEQYF. Written as DNA, the CDR3 is TGTGCCAGCAGCGGGGAGAGTTGGTACGAGCAGTACTTC.

This clone was picked up many times. Within the sample, other DNA sequences also encode this same CDR3. V and J are TRBV6-1 and TRBJ2-5, with D perhaps matching TRBD2 (5 bases). The V gene's germline CDR1 is MNHNS and CDR2 SASEGT. The CDR3 has 15 residues. With 6 bases removed from V and 4 bases from J, the gap between germline ends came to 18 bases. CDR3 in amino acids: CASSQQGLGGETQYF. As DNA, the CDR3 is TGTGCCAGCAGCCAACAAGGGCTAGGAGGAGAGACCCAGTACTTC.

The rearrangement joins TRBV11-3 to TRBJ2-5; TRBD2 matches 7 bases. This CDR3 region has 15 residues. The germline CDR1 and CDR2 sequences are SGHNT and YENEEA. With V trimmed by 5 bases and J by 5 bases, 11 bases remained unmatched. The CDR3 reads CASSDYRREGETQYF. DNA for the CDR3: TGTGCCAGCAGCGATTACCGAAGGGAGGGGGAGACCCAGTACTTC.

Ten or more counts support this clone. The chain recombines TRBV25-1 with TRBJ2-7; D is ambiguous. This CDR3 has 13 amino acids. The V and J ends lost 7 bases and 2 bases respectively, with 12 bases between them. From germline, CDR1 is MGHDK and CDR2 SYGVNS. This CDR3 reads CASIEELTYEQYF. DNA for the CDR3: TGTGCCAGCATAGAGGAACTAACCTACGAGCAGTACTTC.

To note about this clone: This may stem from a read error, because a much larger clone lies one nucleotide away. V usage is TRBV3-1 and J usage is TRBJ2-3; 9 nucleotides align to TRBD2. Losses at the gene ends were 1 base for V and 7 bases for J; bases not matched to a gene: 6. Germline V CDR1 and CDR2: LGHDT, YNNKEL (reference sequence). This CDR3 region has 15 residues. CDR3 coding DNA: TGTGCCAGCAGCCAAGCGTTTAGCGGGAGAAATACGCAGTATTTT. Its translation: CASSQAFSGRNTQYF.

The chain carries TRBV28 and TRBJ2-7; TRBD1 matches 10 bases. The V gene end was trimmed by 6 bases and the J gene end by 4 bases; junction bases not matched to a gene: 3. Germline V gene lookup returns CDR1 MDHEN and CDR2 SYDVKM. This CDR3 has 13 amino acids. CDR3 nucleotide sequence: TGTGCCAGCAGAAGACAGGGGGCTTACGAGCAGTACTTC. It yields the protein CASRRQGAYEQYF.

The rearrangement links TRBV11-3 to TRBJ2-1; tentatively, D is TRBD2 (6 bases). Germline V gives CDR1 SGHNT, CDR2 YENEEA. The CDR3 loop spans 14 amino acids. V lost 0 bases and J 8 bases, leaving 11 bases between the germline ends. CDR3 sequence: CASSLDQSSDEQFF. CDR3 coding DNA: TGTGCCAGCAGCTTAGATCAATCTAGCGATGAGCAGTTCTTC.

At least ten counts were recorded for this clone. A much larger clone lies one base from this, so it may be a read error. The chain recombines TRBV5-1 with TRBJ2-2; 9 bases agree with TRBD2. Trimming took 1 base from V and 6 from J; bases not matched to a gene: 4. The CDR3 sequence is 15 residues long. Germline CDR1 and CDR2: SGHRS and YFSETQ. The CDR3: CASSLLAGEAGELFF. In DNA, the CDR3 is TGCGCCAGCAGCTTGTTAGCGGGAGAGGCCGGGGAGCTGTTTTTT.

This clone has ten or more counts. V is TRBV27 and J is TRBJ2-5, with a possible D match to TRBD1 (5 bases). Trimming cost V 5 bases and J 1 base, with 11 bases left between them. Germline V gene sequence: CDR1 MNHEY, CDR2 SMNVEV (reference sequence). CDR3 length equals 14 residues. CDR3 loop: CASSRRQLQETQYF. As DNA, the CDR3 is TGTGCCAGCAGTCGGAGACAGCTCCAAGAGACCCAGTACTTC.

The table lists this clone with many counts. The chain joins TRBV6-5 to TRBJ2-1; 10 nucleotides align to TRBD2. The V gene end was trimmed by 6 bases and the J gene end by 7 bases; junction bases not matched to a gene: 15. CDR3 length: 17 amino acids. Germline V gene lookup returns CDR1 MNHEY and CDR2 SVGAGI. CDR3 sequence reads: CASSQSILAGAGNEQFF. The CDR3, as DNA: TGTGCCAGCAGCCAGAGTATTCTAGCGGGAGCAGGGAATGAGCAGTTCTTC.

This clone is deemed medium-sized. The chain links TRBV6-1 to TRBJ2-7; 11 positions agree with TRBD1. The length of the CDR3 is 15 residues. Losses at the gene ends were 2 bases for V and 4 bases for J; bases not matched to a gene: 4. Germline CDR1 MNHNS, CDR2 SASEGT. CDR3 protein: CASSEWDRGAYEQYF. The CDR3, as DNA: TGTGCCAGCAGTGAATGGGACAGGGGGGCGTACGAGCAGTACTTC.

The chain is built from TRBV29-1 and TRBJ1-1; 7 bases agree with TRBD1. J gave up 1 base and V 5 bases, and 4 bases lay outside the gene matches. Germline V gene lookup returns CDR1 SQVTM and CDR2 ANQGSEA. This CDR3 is 13 amino acids long. The CDR3 nucleotides read TGCAGCGTTAAAAGGGGGCAGAACACTGAAGCTTTCTTT. This encodes CSVKRGQNTEAFF.